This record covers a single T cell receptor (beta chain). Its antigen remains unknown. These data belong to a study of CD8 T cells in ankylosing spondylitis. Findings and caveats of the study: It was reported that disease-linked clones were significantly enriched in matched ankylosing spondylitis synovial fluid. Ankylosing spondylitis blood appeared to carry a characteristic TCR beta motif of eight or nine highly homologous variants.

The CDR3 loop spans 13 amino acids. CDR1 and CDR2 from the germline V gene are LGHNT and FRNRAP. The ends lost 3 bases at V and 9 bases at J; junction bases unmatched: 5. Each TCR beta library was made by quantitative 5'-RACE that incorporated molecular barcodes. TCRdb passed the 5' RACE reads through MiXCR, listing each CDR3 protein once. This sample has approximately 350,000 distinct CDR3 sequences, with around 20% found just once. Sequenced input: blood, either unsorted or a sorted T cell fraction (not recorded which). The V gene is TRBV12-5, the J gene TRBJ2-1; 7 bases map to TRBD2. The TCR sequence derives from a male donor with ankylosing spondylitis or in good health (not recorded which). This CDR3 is CASGFVGRGEQFF. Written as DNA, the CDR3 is TGTGCTAGTGGTTTCGTGGGGAGGGGTGAGCAGTTCTTC.